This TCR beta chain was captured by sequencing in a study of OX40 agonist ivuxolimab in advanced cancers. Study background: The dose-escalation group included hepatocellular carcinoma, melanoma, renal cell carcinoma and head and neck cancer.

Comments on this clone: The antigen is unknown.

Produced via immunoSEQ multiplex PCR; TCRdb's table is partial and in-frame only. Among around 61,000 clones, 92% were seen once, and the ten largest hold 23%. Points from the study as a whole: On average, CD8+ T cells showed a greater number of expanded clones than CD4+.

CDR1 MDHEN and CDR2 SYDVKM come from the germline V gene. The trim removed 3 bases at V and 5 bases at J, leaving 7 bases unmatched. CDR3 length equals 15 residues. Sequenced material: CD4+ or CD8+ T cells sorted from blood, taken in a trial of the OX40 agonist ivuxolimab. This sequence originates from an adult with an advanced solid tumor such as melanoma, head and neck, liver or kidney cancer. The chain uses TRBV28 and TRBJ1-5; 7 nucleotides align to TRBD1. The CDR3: CASSFEGASDQPQHF. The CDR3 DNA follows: TGTGCCAGCAGTTTCGAGGGGGCTAGTGATCAGCCCCAGCATTTT.